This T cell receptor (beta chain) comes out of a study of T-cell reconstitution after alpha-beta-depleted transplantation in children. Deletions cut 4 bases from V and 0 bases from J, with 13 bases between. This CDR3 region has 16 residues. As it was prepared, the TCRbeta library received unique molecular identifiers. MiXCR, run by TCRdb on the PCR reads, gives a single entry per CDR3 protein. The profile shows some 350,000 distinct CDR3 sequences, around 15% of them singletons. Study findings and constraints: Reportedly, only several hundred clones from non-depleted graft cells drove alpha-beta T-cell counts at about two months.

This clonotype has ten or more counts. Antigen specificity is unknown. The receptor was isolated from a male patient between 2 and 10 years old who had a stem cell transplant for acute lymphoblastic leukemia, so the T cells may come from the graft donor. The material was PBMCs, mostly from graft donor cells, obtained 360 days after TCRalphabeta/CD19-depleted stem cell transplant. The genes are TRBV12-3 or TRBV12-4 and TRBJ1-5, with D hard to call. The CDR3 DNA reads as TGTGCCAGCAGTTCCTATGACGCTTATAGCAATCAGCCCCAGCATTTT. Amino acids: CASSSYDAYSNQPQHF.